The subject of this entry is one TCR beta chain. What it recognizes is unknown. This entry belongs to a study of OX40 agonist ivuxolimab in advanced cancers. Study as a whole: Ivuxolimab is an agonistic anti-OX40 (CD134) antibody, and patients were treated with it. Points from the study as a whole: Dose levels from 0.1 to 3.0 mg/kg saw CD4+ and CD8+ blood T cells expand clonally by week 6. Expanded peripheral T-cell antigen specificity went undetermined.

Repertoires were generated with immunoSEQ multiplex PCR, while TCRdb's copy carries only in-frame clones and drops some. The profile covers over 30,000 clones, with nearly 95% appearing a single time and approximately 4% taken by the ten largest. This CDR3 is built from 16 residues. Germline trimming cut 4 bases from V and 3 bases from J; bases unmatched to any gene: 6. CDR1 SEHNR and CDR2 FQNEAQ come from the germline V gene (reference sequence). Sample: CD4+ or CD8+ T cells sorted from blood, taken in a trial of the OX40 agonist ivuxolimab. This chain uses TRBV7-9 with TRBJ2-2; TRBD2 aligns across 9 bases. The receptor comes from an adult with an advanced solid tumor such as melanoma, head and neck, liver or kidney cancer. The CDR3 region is CASSSSPSGDTGELFF. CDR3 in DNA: TGTGCCAGCAGCTCTAGCCCTAGCGGGGACACCGGGGAGCTGTTTTTT.